One TCR beta chain is described in this entry. There are many counts of this clonotype. Its binding antigen is unknown. Base-call qualities are not available, and no considerably larger clone is one nucleotide away. Patients with ophthalmopathy had moderately to severely active disease, with a Clinical Activity Score of 3 or more, a NOSPECS grade of 4 or more, and a disease duration of less than 3 months. Patients were excluded if they had other autoimmune diseases, uncontrolled infections, pregnancy or lactation. Clinical symptoms, serum thyroxine, TRAb, thyroid ultrasound and orbital computed tomography formed the basis of the diagnosis. PBMCs were isolated from approximately 10 ml of fresh peripheral blood by Ficoll-Paque density gradient centrifugation. Total RNA was extracted with Trizol reagent and quality-checked on an Agilent 2100 Bioanalyzer. For repertoire sequencing, TCR beta CDR3 regions were amplified from RNA transcripts. HTBI primers and the Qiagen OneStep RT-PCR kit were used in a first-round RT-PCR, which was followed by a second-round multiplex PCR, size selection and purification. Libraries were sequenced paired-end with 100 bp reads on an Illumina HiSeq2000. The published analysis was carried out like this. SOAPnuke was used to process the reads, throwing out any read that had adapters, had uncalled bases, had a mean Phred below 15, or lacked an exact constant-primer or identifier match. COPE v1.2.5 was used to merge the high-quality paired reads. Clonotypes were defined as unique nucleotide sequences and were aligned to IMGT TRB V, D and J references using MiTCR v1.1. The analysis was limited to V-J combinations with a frequency above 0.0001, which together covered approximately 99% of repertoires. A TCR clonal expansion and chaos score per V-J combination was defined as the ratio of F50 clonal expansion to chaos observed in the TCRdist matrix. Welch's t-statistics and random forest were used to reduce the features to approximately 13 V-J combinations, which were then used as input to a naive Bayes classifier. The similarity between thyroid and blood repertoires was quantified using the Morisita-Horn index. TCRdb reworked the public reads: Q25 trimming with fastp, MiXCR clone assembly, productive beta chains retained. Rows merge per CDR3 protein into single entries with the most common DNA and genes. The V and J calls were determined by TCRdb, not by the authors. Across this sample there are more than 550,000 distinct CDR3 sequences, with roughly 39% seen only once. The ten largest clones represent over 2.5% of the sample.

This entry is derived from a study of Graves' ophthalmopathy and Graves' hyperthyroidism (dated by TCRdb to 2016 to 2019). With respect to the entire study: Peripheral blood samples were taken at the time of initial diagnosis, before any treatment was given. In roughly 6 hyperthyroidism patients, the T-cell repertoires found in thyroid tissue were compared with those found in blood. Once sampling was done, hyperthyroidism patients were given methimazole at a starting dose of 30 mg daily, while ophthalmopathy patients were given high-dose intravenous methylprednisolone. A discovery set of 90 to 100 patients (around 45 ophthalmopathy, about 58 stable hyperthyroidism) was enrolled to explore V-J signatures distinguishing ophthalmopathy from hyperthyroidism. In total, 135 blood samples were TCR-sequenced: 40 to 45 ophthalmopathy, over 70 hyperthyroidism and some 17 hyperthyroidism-to-ophthalmopathy patients. To tell Graves' ophthalmopathy apart from Graves' hyperthyroidism, and to predict which patients would progress to ophthalmopathy, the study relied on TCR beta repertoire signatures. An independent validation cohort comprised about 20 hyperthyroidism patients and over 15 patients who later progressed from hyperthyroidism to ophthalmopathy.

Study-level results and caveats: Sample size was not predetermined statistically, and investigators were not blinded to group allocation. In validation, the model predicted ophthalmopathy progression with 55% to 71% sensitivity and around 72% specificity; some twelve predicted patients were CT-confirmed with GO in a median of around 6.5 months. The 13-signature model separated ophthalmopathy from stable hyperthyroidism with roughly 88% sensitivity and approximately 81% specificity in cross-validation, and 80%/75% in the test set. Most expanded thyroid clonotypes with frequency above 0.001 were also detected in blood, suggesting blood repertoires may reflect the thyroid immune response.

V drops 5 bases and J drops 4 bases, leaving 14 bases in between. CDR1 SEHNR and CDR2 FQNEAQ were looked up in the germline V gene (reference sequence). There are 14 amino acids in the CDR3, from cysteine to phenylalanine inclusive. The only DNA kept is the CDR3, 42 bases in frame from the first base. The V and J segments used are TRBV7-9 and TRBJ1-2; no confident D gene assignment can be made. Sequencing was done on a sample of peripheral blood. The sequence was collected from an adult man with Graves' ophthalmopathy. The nucleotides read TGTGCCAGCAGCGCCCAACTAGGCGTCTATGGCTACACCTTC. This gives the protein CASSAQLGVYGYTF.